This T cell receptor beta chain was sequenced in a study of blood T cell repertoires in COVID-19 (TCRdb year 2020). Background on the whole study: Samples covering the acute and convalescent phases of COVID-19 were provided by collaborators in the United States, Italy and Spain. The material from the prospective study consisted of cDNA or gDNA derived from T cells, B-cell-depleted T cells, or PBMCs. Subjects who had been exposed to COVID-19, were actively infected with it, or had recovered from it provided the deeply sampled blood TCRbeta repertoires that made up the dataset. A freely available public database, intended as a resource for researchers studying the immune response to SARS-CoV-2, is where the repertoires were released. The samples were drawn from two sources: the first 160 participants of the ongoing ImmuneRACE study, and 1,000 to 1,500 subjects contributed by 6 global collaborators. Sample metadata almost always included a de-identified subject ID, COVID-19 status, age in years and sex. Where available, HLA class I and class II types were obtained from metadata supplied by the sample provider rather than from assay-based typing. Results the study describes overall, beyond this receptor: Clinical and demographic metadata were provided uncurated, with the amount varying by source and participant.

TCRbeta CDR3 regions were amplified from genomic DNA by means of the immunoSEQ Assay, a bias-controlled multiplex PCR. The authors' pipeline ran thus. Nucleated cell counts per sample were estimated from amplification of reference gene primers within the assay. To quantify the absolute abundance of each unique TCRbeta CDR3 rearrangement, sequence reads were collapsed and filtered. For each sample, productive Simpson clonality was calculated by taking the square root of Simpson's diversity index across productive rearrangements. Held by TCRdb, this immuneACCESS table contains in-frame sequences only and omits some clones. Under half of the omission traces to an unresolved V gene where checked; the cause of the rest is unknown. The V and J calls and clone size are taken from that table; D and trimming were inferred from the DNA. The sample table lists 200,000 to 250,000 clones, 83% of them with a count of one. The ten largest clones represent 3% to 4.5% of the sample.

Enrolling through a virtual design, the prospective study's participants ranged in age from roughly 18 to 100 years and lived across around 25 United States geographic areas. In the prospective study, cohorts were assigned on the basis of participant-reported clinical history obtained from a screening survey and a study questionnaire. Exposed participants had been in contact, within 2 weeks of entering the study, with a person who had a PCR-confirmed or clinician-diagnosed case of COVID-19. In the prospective study, whole blood, serum and a nasopharyngeal or oropharyngeal swab were collected from each participant by mobile phlebotomists. Participants in the prospective study had the option to provide additional blood draws and questionnaires over an approximately two-month period. Blood samples from the prospective study were shipped frozen or at room temperature prior to DNA extraction. Regarding this clone: Its binding antigen is unknown. The record has no base qualities; no much larger clone is one base away.

Per the germline V gene, MNHEY is the CDR1 and SVGAGI is the CDR2. The cysteine opens and the phenylalanine closes a CDR3 of 15 amino acids. Only the CDR3 portion is preserved as DNA: 45 bases, with reading frame beginning at the first base. The junction carries 18 bases between V and J, which are trimmed by 5 bases and 7 bases respectively. The sequenced sample consisted of PBMCs or T cells enriched from blood (not recorded which). The receptor's source is a woman aged 40 to 50 who had been exposed to COVID-19. The chain was built from TRBV6-5 and TRBJ1-5; a weak D assignment points to TRBD1 (6 bases agree). This receptor carries the CDR3 CASSHTGIEGQPQHF. The sequenced DNA: TGTGCCAGCAGTCACACAGGGATTGAAGGCCAGCCCCAGCATTTT.